This entry lists 26 T cell receptor beta chains sequenced from one sample in a study of CD8 T cells in Susac syndrome. Reverse transcription used roughly 0.5 to 1 ug RNA and random hexamers. TCRdb processed the immunoSEQ multiplex PCR reads anew with MiXCR; each CDR3 protein has one entry. The data contain some 48,000 distinct CDR3 sequences, almost 95% of them seen just once; the ten biggest clones take up about 0.41%. Material: CD8+ T cells from PBMCs. The receptors derive from a human donor in good health.

This clonotype was observed a handful of times. This rearrangement joins TRBV7-9 to TRBJ2-7, with D perhaps matching TRBD2 (5 bases). V dropped 5 bases and J dropped 6 bases, with 8 bases sitting between them. The CDR3 runs to 11 residues. Per the germline V gene, CDR1 is SEHNR and CDR2 is FQNEAQ (reference sequence). Written as DNA, the CDR3 is TGTGCCAGCAGCACCGCGGGCGAGCAGTACTTC. It codes for CASSTAGEQYF.

The chain joins TRBV15 to TRBJ2-3; 8 bases line up with TRBD2. The CDR3 consists of 16 residues. V shed 4 bases and J 0 bases; nucleotides not matched to a gene: 6. Germline V gene lookup returns CDR1 LNHNV and CDR2 YYDKDF (reference sequence). CDR3 nucleotide sequence: TGTGCCACCAGCACTTTAGCGGGAACTAGCACAGATACGCAGTATTTT. It yields the protein CATSTLAGTSTDTQYF.

The chain couples TRBV12-3 or TRBV12-4 to TRBJ2-5; weak D call: TRBD2 (5 bases). There are 12 residues in the CDR3. V lost 3 bases to trimming and J lost 5 bases, with 7 bases between them. As DNA, the CDR3 is TGTGCCAGCAGTTTGGGAGTGGAGACCCAGTACTTC. Protein: CASSLGVETQYF.

The table lists this clonotype with a few counts. CDR3 coding DNA: TGCAGTGCTAGGGGAGGGTCTTCCTACGAGCAGTACTTC. Encoded protein: CSARGGSSYEQYF. J is TRBJ2-7 and V is TRBV20-1, with 7 bases lining up with TRBD2. Germline lookup yields CDR1 DFQATT and CDR2 SNEGSKA (reference sequence). The CDR3 consists of 13 residues. Trimming at V came to 3 bases and at J to 1 base, leaving 3 bases not matched to a gene.

The chain uses TRBV27 and TRBJ2-5; D call uncertain. Germline CDR1 reads MNHEY; CDR2 reads SMNVEV (reference sequence). The CDR3 is made up of 12 amino acids. Trimming pared 8 bases from V and 5 bases from J, leaving 12 bases between. The CDR3 nucleotides are TGTGCCAGCGGTCTTGGTTGGGAGACCCAGTACTTC. This translates into CASGLGWETQYF.

The chain carries TRBV27 and TRBJ2-7; D is perhaps TRBD2 (6 bases). The V and J ends lost 3 bases and 1 base respectively, with 10 bases between them. CDR1 is MNHEY, CDR2 SMNVEV, per germline (reference sequence). This CDR3 comprises 14 residues. In DNA form, the CDR3 reads TGTGCCAGCAGTTTCCAGGGAGGTTCCTACGAGCAGTACTTC. This gives the protein CASSFQGGSYEQYF.

V is TRBV2 and J is TRBJ2-2, with D hard to call. The germline gives CDR1 SNHLY, CDR2 FYNNEI. Deletions cut 4 bases from V and 0 bases from J, with 15 bases between. This CDR3 has 17 residues. The CDR3, as DNA: TGTGCCAGCAGTGTGGGTTTGCCCGGGTCGAACACCGGGGAGCTGTTTTTT. This gives the protein CASSVGLPGSNTGELFF.

The V call is TRBV23-1, the J call TRBJ2-3; D gene unclear. TRBV23-1 is an ORF; its function is uncertain. The V and J ends lost 9 bases and 2 bases respectively, with 15 bases between them. This CDR3 region has 14 residues. The CDR3 sequence: CAREGPSLTDTQYF. The CDR3 DNA follows: TGCGCCAGAGAAGGTCCCTCCCTCACAGATACGCAGTATTTT.

This chain joins TRBV3-1 and TRBJ2-3; D not resolved. In germline, CDR1 is LGHDT, CDR2 YNNKEL (reference sequence). V lost 4 bases and J lost 8, with 19 bases in between. CDR3 size: 15 residues. For the CDR3, the DNA is TGTGCCAGCAGCCTCAGACGGCTAGGCGGTGTTACGCAGTATTTT. This sequence encodes CASSLRRLGGVTQYF.

This chain uses TRBV4-3 with TRBJ1-3; D is unresolved. The CDR3 is made up of 18 amino acids. Per the germline V gene, CDR1 is LGHNA and CDR2 is YSLEER. Between the trimmed V and J ends, which lost 4 bases and 0 bases, there was a span of 19 bases. CDR3 in DNA: TGCGCCAGCAGCCCCCAAAAGTCCCCGGGTTACTCTGGAAACACCATATATTTT. Its translation: CASSPQKSPGYSGNTIYF.

By share, this clonotype ranks as medium-sized. The V call is TRBV7-9, the J call TRBJ1-2; 10 positions match TRBD1. Germline V lookup: CDR1 SEHNR, CDR2 FQNEAQ (reference sequence). CDR3 size: 15 residues. V was pared by 0 bases and J by 3 bases, with 1 base of the junction left unmatched. Written as DNA, the CDR3 is TGTGCCAGCAGCTTAGCCGGGACAGGGGACTATGGCTACACCTTC. Translated: CASSLAGTGDYGYTF.

In its sample, this clonotype was seen once. The chain has TRBV7-9 and TRBJ2-3; 7 bases match TRBD1. This CDR3 comprises 14 residues. Germline trimming cut 8 bases from V and 2 bases from J; bases unmatched to any gene: 7. Germline CDR1 is SEHNR and CDR2 is FQNEAQ (reference sequence). CDR3 nucleotides: TGTGCCAGCTGTTCTGGGACAGCCACAGATACGCAGTATTTT. Its protein product is CASCSGTATDTQYF.

V usage is TRBV23-1 and J usage is TRBJ1-2; a weak D match, TRBD1 (5 bases). TRBV23-1 is recorded as an ORF, its role being uncertain. The ends were cut back, 4 bases at V and 6 bases at J, with 21 bases in the middle. The CDR3 consists of 16 residues. CDR3 nucleotide sequence: TGCGCCAGCAGTCTAAATCGACGGGGACCCTTAGATGGCTACACCTTC. It codes for CASSLNRRGPLDGYTF.

This clonotype showed up just once. V usage is TRBV3-1 and J usage is TRBJ2-3; perhaps TRBD2 as D (5 bases). Germline CDR1 and CDR2: LGHDT and YNNKEL (reference sequence). The CDR3 length is 18 residues. Trimming cost V 7 bases and J 6 bases, with 29 bases left between them. In nucleotides, the CDR3 is TGTGCCAGCACCCAGGCCTGGCGGCTAGAGAGCGGCTTGGATACGCAGTATTTT. Amino acid sequence: CASTQAWRLESGLDTQYF.

The gene calls are TRBV11-2 and TRBJ2-7; D uncertain. CDR1 is SGHAT and CDR2 is FQNNGV in the germline V gene. This CDR3 comprises 12 residues. Trimming took 8 bases from V and 0 from J, leaving 8 bases between them. CDR3 amino acids: CASGYTSYEQYF. CDR3 nucleotide sequence: TGTGCCAGCGGCTATACCTCCTACGAGCAGTACTTC.

The chain employs TRBV7-6 and TRBJ2-2; 7 nucleotides match TRBD2. This CDR3 is built from 14 residues. V lost 5 bases and J lost 4; bases outside the gene matches: 4. Germline lookup yields CDR1 SGHVS and CDR2 FNYEAQ. Here the CDR3 reads CASSPGTTTGELFF. The CDR3 coding sequence is TGTGCCAGCAGCCCTGGGACTACCACCGGGGAGCTGTTTTTT. The entire variable domain, with the rest obtained from reference TRBV7-6 and TRBJ2-2, is as follows: GAGVSQSPRYKVTKRGQDVALRCDPISGHVSLYWYRQALGQGPEFLTYFNYEAQQDKSGLPNDRFSAERPEGSISTLTIQRTEQRDSAMYRCASSPGTTTGELFFGEGSRLTVL.

The chain employs TRBV20-1 and TRBJ1-1; 7 bases are shared with TRBD1. Germline V gene sequence: CDR1 DFQATT, CDR2 SNEGSKA (reference sequence). The V gene end was trimmed by 2 bases and the J gene end by 8 bases; junction bases not matched to a gene: 8. This CDR3 region has 13 residues. In nucleotides, the CDR3 is TGCAGTGCTAGACTCCTACAGGGGACGGAAGCTTTCTTT. Residues: CSARLLQGTEAFF.

This clonotype has only a few counts. V is TRBV5-1 and J is TRBJ2-7; 16 nucleotides align to TRBD2. CDR3 size: 18 residues. Germline assignment: CDR1 SGHRS and CDR2 YFSETQ. With V trimmed by 4 bases and J by 0 bases, 7 bases remained unmatched. The CDR3 region has the DNA TGCGCCAGCAGCCGAGGGACTAGCGGGAGGGCCCTCTCCTACGAGCAGTACTTC. Translation: CASSRGTSGRALSYEQYF.

The V and J genes are TRBV20-1 and TRBJ2-1; 7 bases align to TRBD2. V trimming: 2 bases; J trimming: 6 bases; junction bases outside the gene matches: 10. The germline gives CDR1 DFQATT, CDR2 SNEGSKA (reference sequence). This CDR3 region has 15 residues. CDR3 in DNA: TGCAGTGCTAGAATGATCGGGGGAGGGATCAATGAGCAGTTCTTC. This codes for CSARMIGGGINEQFF.

V usage is TRBV7-9 and J usage is TRBJ2-1; D might be TRBD2 (5 bases). V gave up 7 bases and J gave up 9 bases, with 22 bases separating them. CDR1 and CDR2 from the germline V gene are SEHNR and FQNEAQ (reference sequence). The CDR3 runs 15 residues. DNA of the CDR3: TGTGCCAGCAATCCCGGGGAAACCCACCCCGGTGAGCAGTTCTTC. This codes for CASNPGETHPGEQFF.

The rearrangement joins TRBV20-1 to TRBJ2-1, with 15 bases matching TRBD2. This CDR3 region has 19 residues. Germline V gene lookup returns CDR1 DFQATT and CDR2 SNEGSKA (reference sequence). J lost 4 bases, V lost 5 bases, and 15 bases had no gene match. CDR3: CSARIWTSGRARAYNEQFF. CDR3 sequence (DNA): TGCAGTGCTCGTATCTGGACTAGCGGGAGGGCCAGAGCGTACAATGAGCAGTTCTTC.

This rearrangement joins TRBV4-2 to TRBJ2-2, with 11 bases identical to TRBD2. Germline V gives CDR1 LGHNA, CDR2 YNFKEQ. The CDR3 runs 16 residues. After removal of 6 bases from V and 4 bases from J, the junction contained 7 bases not matched to a gene. CDR3 sequence (DNA): TGTGCCAGCAGTGAAGCGGGGACTAGCGGCACCGGGGAGCTGTTTTTT. Translated: CASSEAGTSGTGELFF.

The chain joins TRBV13 to TRBJ2-1; TRBD2 matches at 13 bases. V dropped 2 bases and J dropped 4; count of bases not matched to a gene: 8. CDR1 PRHDT and CDR2 FYEKMQ come from the germline V gene (reference sequence). The CDR3 has 18 residues. The CDR3 nucleotides read TGTGCCAGCAGCTTAACTAGCGGGAGGGCCAAGAGATACAATGAGCAGTTCTTC. This encodes CASSLTSGRAKRYNEQFF. The whole variable domain, filled in from reference TRBV13 and TRBJ2-1, reads AAGVIQSPRHLIKEKRETATLKCYPIPRHDTVYWYQQGPGQDPQFLISFYEKMQSDKGSIPDRFSAQQFSDYHSELNMSSLELGDSALYFCASSLTSGRAKRYNEQFFGPGTRLTVL.

The J gene is TRBJ1-2, the V gene TRBV5-5; unclear D gene. The CDR3 runs to 18 residues. V lost 0 bases to trimming and J lost 3 bases, with 21 bases between them. CDR1 SGHKS and CDR2 YYEKEE come from the germline V gene (reference sequence). This CDR3 is CASSLVPPTRFDYYGYTF. The CDR3 nucleotides are TGTGCCAGCAGCTTGGTTCCCCCGACACGGTTTGATTACTATGGCTACACCTTC. The full variable domain, in which reference TRBV5-5 and TRBJ1-2 provide the parts outside the CDR3, is DAGVTQSPTHLIKTRGQQVTLRCSPISGHKSVSWYQQVLGQGPQFIFQYYEKEERGRGNFPDRFSARQFPNYSSELNVNALLLGDSALYLCASSLVPPTRFDYYGYTFGSGTRLTVV.

The chain has TRBV12-3 or TRBV12-4 and TRBJ2-7; no clear D. The V and J ends lost 6 bases and 0 bases respectively, with 9 bases between them. CDR3 length: 13 amino acids. As DNA, the CDR3 is TGTGCCAGCAGCACGCCGAGCTCCTACGAGCAGTACTTC. It yields the protein CASSTPSSYEQYF.

V is TRBV19 and J is TRBJ1-1; 9 bases match TRBD1. J gave up 3 bases and V 1 base, and 0 bases lay outside the gene matches. The CDR3 loop spans 14 amino acids. Germline lookup yields CDR1 LNHDA and CDR2 SQIVND (reference sequence). The chain's CDR3 is CASSIGDRDTEAFF. CDR3 sequence (DNA): TGTGCCAGTAGTATAGGGGACAGGGACACTGAAGCTTTCTTT.